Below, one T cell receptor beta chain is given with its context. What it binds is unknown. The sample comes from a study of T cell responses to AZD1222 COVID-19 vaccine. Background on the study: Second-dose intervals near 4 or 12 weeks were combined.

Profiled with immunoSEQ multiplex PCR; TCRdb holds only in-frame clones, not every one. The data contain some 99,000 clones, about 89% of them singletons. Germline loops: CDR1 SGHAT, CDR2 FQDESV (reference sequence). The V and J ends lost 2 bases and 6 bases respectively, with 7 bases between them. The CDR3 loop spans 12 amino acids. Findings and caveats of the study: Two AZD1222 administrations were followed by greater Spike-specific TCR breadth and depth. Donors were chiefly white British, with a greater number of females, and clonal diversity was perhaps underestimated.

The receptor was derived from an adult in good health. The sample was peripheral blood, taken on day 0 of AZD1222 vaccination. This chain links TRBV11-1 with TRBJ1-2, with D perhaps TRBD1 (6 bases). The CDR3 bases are TGTGCCAGCAGCTTACAGGGGAATGGCTACACCTTC. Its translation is CASSLQGNGYTF. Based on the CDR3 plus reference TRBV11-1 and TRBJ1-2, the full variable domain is EAEVAQSPRYKITEKSQAVAFWCDPISGHATLYWYRQILGQGPELLVQFQDESVVDDSQLPKDRFSAERLKGVDSTLKIQPAELGDSAMYLCASSLQGNGYTFGSGTRLTVV.